This T cell receptor (beta chain) originates from a study of shared clonotypes between healthy human individuals. Among the donors, all were Caucasian adults who lived in Nashville, Tennessee. Study conclusions and caveats: Among a handful of donors, roughly 5% of naive CD4 clonotypes were found in common. Despite large depth, rarefaction showed incomplete sorted-subset sequencing.

Regarding this clone: The antigen is unknown.

Original processing methods: Without quality scores, immunoSEQ junctional reads could not be filtered like full-length reads. The assay was immunoSEQ multiplex PCR, and TCRdb's table has in-frame clones only and misses some. V and J calls plus clone size are reproduced from that table; the DNA served to infer D and trimming. The sample comprises 2 million to 3 million clones, approximately 93% of which are singletons, and approximately 0.36% rests with the top ten. The TCR was taken from a man aged 18 to 30 in good health. Some clones in this sample may be carry-over from other donors' samples. The specimen sequenced was naive CD4+ T cells from PBMCs. Subset given: CD45RA+ positively selected.

The CDR3 spells CASNRDTQYF. The CDR3 region has the DNA TGTGCCAGCAACCGGGATACGCAGTATTTT. The chain joins TRBV2 to TRBJ2-3, with unresolved D. V gave up 7 bases and J gave up 6 bases, with 5 bases separating them. The CDR3 sequence is 10 residues long. Germline values: CDR1 SNHLY, CDR2 FYNNEI.